One and the same sample provided the 7 T cell receptor beta chains below, sequenced in a study of cytomegalovirus exposure and HLA in healthy donors. Method: immunoSEQ multiplex PCR; TCRdb's copy keeps in-frame clones and lacks some. The sample includes over 200,000 clones, roughly 83% seen only once; the top ten take around 5.4%. The sequenced sample consisted of PBMCs. Receptors were obtained from a woman aged 18-29 years in good health and CMV-seronegative.

Details on this clone: Distinct nucleotide sequences in the sample also encode this CDR3. The chain employs TRBV6-5 and TRBJ1-5; D call uncertain. The germline CDR1 and CDR2 sequences are MNHEY and SVGAGI. There are 14 residues in the CDR3. Between the trimmed V and J ends, which lost 0 bases and 1 base, there was a span of 4 bases. CDR3 sequence reads: CASSYSSSNQPQHF. The DNA of the CDR3 is TGTGCCAGCAGTTACTCGTCGAGCAATCAGCCCCAGCATTTT.

The chain joins TRBV13 to TRBJ2-5, with a possible D match to TRBD2 (7 bases). Germline V gives CDR1 PRHDT, CDR2 FYEKMQ (reference sequence). The CDR3 loop spans 14 amino acids. The V gene lost 8 bases and the J gene lost 2 bases, with 15 bases spanning the gap. The CDR3 bases are TGTGCCAGCTCCCGCGGGGGCCAGCAAGAGACCCAGTACTTC. Amino acids: CASSRGGQQETQYF. Supplemented by reference TRBV13 and TRBJ2-5, the full variable domain reads AAGVIQSPRHLIKEKRETATLKCYPIPRHDTVYWYQQGPGQDPQFLISFYEKMQSDKGSIPDRFSAQQFSDYHSELNMSSLELGDSALYFCASSRGGQQETQYFGPGTRLLVL.

J is TRBJ2-1 and V is TRBV7-3; 8 positions match TRBD1. J gave up 2 bases and V 5 bases, and 8 bases lay outside the gene matches. The CDR3 contains 16 residues. Germline CDR1 is SGHTA and CDR2 is FQGTGA. The CDR3 DNA sequence: TGTGCCAGCAGCCTAAGGGGACAGGTCCCCTACAATGAGCAGTTCTTC. Translating gives CASSLRGQVPYNEQFF.

The genes are TRBV27 and TRBJ2-1; D is ambiguous. CDR3 length equals 14 residues. Germline CDR1 and CDR2: MNHEY and SMNVEV (reference sequence). V was shortened by 5 bases and J by 7 bases, with 15 bases between the two germline ends. CDR3 bases: TGTGCCAGCAGTCCGAGTCAACCCGGGAATGAGCAGTTCTTC. Translation: CASSPSQPGNEQFF.

As concerns this clone: Other nucleotide sequences from this sample produce the same CDR3. The J gene is TRBJ1-1, the V gene TRBV27; weak D call: TRBD1 (6 bases). CDR1 is MNHEY, CDR2 SMNVEV, per germline (reference sequence). Trimming stripped 2 bases from V and 4 bases from J, with 8 bases between. This CDR3 contains 13 residues. The CDR3 spells CASSLRGGTEAFF. CDR3 nucleotides: TGTGCCAGCAGTTTAAGGGGGGGCACTGAAGCTTTCTTT.

The chain uses TRBV13 and TRBJ2-2; D ambiguous. CDR1 is PRHDT, CDR2 FYEKMQ, per germline (reference sequence). The CDR3 consists of 14 residues. The V gene lost 3 bases and the J gene lost 7 bases, with 12 bases spanning the gap. The CDR3 DNA reads as TGTGCCAGCAGCTTCCATGGACGGCTCGGGGAGCTGTTTTTT. Protein product: CASSFHGRLGELFF.

This rearrangement joins TRBV4-2 to TRBJ1-2, with D tentatively TRBD1 (5 bases). The germline V gene has CDR1 LGHNA and CDR2 YNFKEQ. The CDR3 length is 16 residues. The ends were cut back, 0 bases at V and 4 bases at J, with 15 bases in the middle. The CDR3 is CASSQDRGGDAYGYTF. The CDR3 DNA sequence: TGTGCCAGCAGCCAAGATCGTGGAGGGGATGCCTATGGCTACACCTTC.